These 23 T cell receptor beta chains came from one sample sequenced in a study of blood T cell repertoires in COVID-19. Measured with immunoSEQ multiplex PCR; TCRdb has only the in-frame clones, and not every one. The table includes over 350,000 clones, 87% detected once. Sequencing was performed on PBMCs or T cells enriched from blood (not recorded which). Receptors were obtained from a woman younger than 30 with acute COVID-19.

The chain combines TRBV18 with TRBJ1-2; 9 bases align to TRBD1. This CDR3 is built from 13 residues. V was pared by 2 bases and J by 7 bases, with 2 bases of the junction left unmatched. CDR1 is KGHSH and CDR2 is LQKENI in the germline V gene. Written as DNA, the CDR3 is TGTGCCAGCTCACCAGGGACAGGGAGTGGCTACACCTTC. Translated, it gives CASSPGTGSGYTF.

This clone is a singleton in its sample. This chain joins TRBV2 and TRBJ1-6; 7 bases fit TRBD1. V gave up 3 bases and J gave up 8 bases; unmatched junction bases: 4. This CDR3 is 14 amino acids long. Germline V CDR1 and CDR2: SNHLY, FYNNEI. Here the CDR3 DNA reads TGTGCCAGCAGTGACCAGGGGGTATATTCACCCCTCCACTTT. Its translation is CASSDQGVYSPLHF.

The CDR3 bases are TGTGCCAGTAGTATAGTTACGGGACTTCCAAACAATGAGCAGTTCTTC. Its translation: CASSIVTGLPNNEQFF. The J gene is TRBJ2-1, the V gene TRBV19; a possible D gene is TRBD2 (6 bases). V shed 1 base and J shed 5 bases, with 15 bases lying between them. CDR1 and CDR2 (germline): LNHDA, SQIVND (reference sequence). This CDR3 spans 16 amino acids.

This clone is a singleton in its sample. V and J are TRBV27 and TRBJ2-1, with 7 bases identical to TRBD2. The CDR3 sequence is 13 residues long. Looked up from germline, CDR1 is MNHEY and CDR2 is SMNVEV (reference sequence). J was trimmed by 1 base and V by 10 bases; bases with no gene match: 4. In DNA form, the CDR3 reads TGTGCCACCGGACTAGATTCCTACAATGAGCAGTTCTTC. Its protein is CATGLDSYNEQFF.

The rearrangement links TRBV6-2 or TRBV6-3 to TRBJ1-1; D not resolved. The germline V gene has CDR1 MNHEY and CDR2 SVGEGT. Trimming stripped 2 bases from V and 0 bases from J, with 7 bases between. CDR3 size: 14 residues. The CDR3 DNA reads TGTGCCAGCAGTTACAAGCCTCTGAACACTGAAGCTTTCTTT. Amino acid sequence: CASSYKPLNTEAFF.

The rearrangement joins TRBV3-1 (or the pseudogene TRBV3-2) to TRBJ1-1; 10 bases agree with TRBD1. The CDR3 has 15 amino acids. Germline V lookup: CDR1 LGHDT, CDR2 YNNKEL (reference sequence). V trimming: 1 base; J trimming: 4 bases; junction bases outside the gene matches: 3. The CDR3 is CASSQVGQGFTEAFF. The CDR3 nucleotides are TGTGCCAGCAGCCAAGTGGGACAGGGGTTCACTGAAGCTTTCTTT.

J is TRBJ2-1 and V is TRBV7-3; no reliable D call. The CDR3 loop spans 15 amino acids. Trimming removed 2 bases at V and 9 bases at J, with 17 bases between. The germline V gene has CDR1 SGHTA and CDR2 FQGTGA. CDR3 sequence (DNA): TGTGCCAGCAGCTTAGAGTCCCGAGGTAGCACTGAGCAGTTCTTC. Translating gives CASSLESRGSTEQFF.

Here the CDR3 DNA reads TGTGCCAGCAGGCCCCATAGCGGGGGGGGCAATGAGCAGTTCTTC. Its translation is CASRPHSGGGNEQFF. The J gene is TRBJ2-1, the V gene TRBV7-2; TRBD2 matches 11 bases. J was trimmed by 6 bases and V by 6 bases; bases with no gene match: 7. Germline V gives CDR1 SGHTA, CDR2 FQGNSA. The CDR3 runs to 15 residues.

The gene calls are TRBV4-1 and TRBJ2-7; 9 bases map to TRBD1. There are 17 residues in the CDR3. Germline-derived CDR1 and CDR2 are MGHRA and YSYEKL. The trim removed 3 bases at V and 4 bases at J, leaving 13 bases unmatched. The DNA of the CDR3 is TGCGCCAGCAGCCAGGAGACCGGGACAGGGCATCTGTACGAGCAGTACTTC. Protein sequence: CASSQETGTGHLYEQYF.

The chain links TRBV25-1 to TRBJ1-3; 9 bases map to TRBD1. Trimming took 3 bases from V and 5 from J; bases not matched to a gene: 5. This CDR3 comprises 15 residues. CDR1 is MGHDK and CDR2 is SYGVNS in the germline V gene. This chain's CDR3 is CASSERDRDRNTIYF. The CDR3, as DNA: TGTGCCAGCAGTGAGAGGGACAGGGACCGAAACACCATATATTTT. Filled out from reference TRBV25-1 and TRBJ1-3, the complete variable domain reads EADIYQTPRYLVIGTGKKITLECSQTMGHDKMYWYQQDPGMELHLIHYSYGVNSTEKGDLSSESTVSRIRTEHFPLTLESARPSHTSQYLCASSERDRDRNTIYFGEGSWLTVV.

The CDR3 bases are TGTGCCATCAGGGGGAGTGATGGGGTCAATGAGCAGTTCTTC. It yields the protein CAIRGSDGVNEQFF. The V gene is TRBV10-3, the J gene TRBJ2-1; D is possibly TRBD2 (5 bases). The CDR3 has 14 amino acids. Germline CDR1 ENHRY, CDR2 SYGVKD. V lost 6 bases and J 6 bases, leaving 15 bases between the germline ends.

This chain uses TRBV2 with TRBJ2-5; 8 bases fit TRBD2. From germline, CDR1 is SNHLY and CDR2 FYNNEI. The CDR3 is made up of 12 amino acids. V shed 6 bases and J 5 bases; nucleotides not matched to a gene: 2. The DNA of the CDR3 is TGTGCCAGCAGGCTAGCGGGCGAGACCCAGTACTTC. It translates to CASRLAGETQYF.

This clone appeared a single time. The chain is built from TRBV29-1 and TRBJ1-2; TRBD1 matches at 8 bases. The junction had 19 bases not matched to a gene; V was cut back by 6 bases and J by 7 bases. The CDR3 is 16 amino acids. Germline CDR1 SQVTM, CDR2 ANQGSEA. The CDR3 DNA reads TGCAGCGTCGGACAGGGAACAGGGAATAGGGGTAGTGGCTACACCTTC. It translates to CSVGQGTGNRGSGYTF.

The rearrangement uses TRBV6-5 and TRBJ2-1; D uncertain. The germline CDR1 and CDR2 sequences are MNHEY and SVGAGI. Trimming removed 8 bases at V and 10 bases at J, with 9 bases between. This CDR3 comprises 10 residues. This CDR3 reads CASGEREQFF. CDR3 sequence (DNA): TGTGCCAGCGGAGAACGAGAGCAGTTCTTC.

The CDR3 region is CASSPRRAGATSGNTIYF. CDR3 bases: TGTGCCAGCAGCCCACGTCGGGCAGGGGCTACCTCTGGAAACACCATATATTTT. This rearrangement joins TRBV9 to TRBJ1-3; possibly TRBD1 for D (6 bases). V was cut by 4 bases and J by 0 bases, with 20 bases left in between. Germline-derived CDR1 and CDR2 are SGDLS and YYNGEE. CDR3 length: 18 amino acids.

The gene calls are TRBV28 and TRBJ2-3, with a possible D match to TRBD2 (6 bases). The germline V gene encodes CDR1 MDHEN and CDR2 SYDVKM. V shed 6 bases and J shed 0 bases, with 10 bases lying between them. CDR3 length equals 14 residues. The CDR3 DNA is TGTGCCAGCAGCCTAGGAGGGAGCACAGATACGCAGTATTTT. Residues: CASSLGGSTDTQYF.

The V call is TRBV7-2, the J call TRBJ2-1; TRBD2 matches at 7 bases. Per germline, CDR1 SGHTA and CDR2 FQGNSA. V lost 7 bases and J lost 8; bases outside the gene matches: 11. The CDR3 consists of 14 residues. In DNA form, the CDR3 reads TGTGCCAGCAAACGCGGGAGTTTGCGGGATGAGCAGTTCTTC. As protein: CASKRGSLRDEQFF.

The chain has TRBV3-1 (or the pseudogene TRBV3-2) and TRBJ2-5, with a weak D call TRBD1 (6 bases). The CDR3 loop spans 14 amino acids. Germline loops: CDR1 LGHDT, CDR2 YNNKEL (reference sequence). Trimming pared 4 bases from V and 2 bases from J, leaving 11 bases between. The CDR3, as DNA: TGTGCCAGCAGCCCGACAGGTGATCAAGAGACCCAGTACTTC. Its translation: CASSPTGDQETQYF.

The J gene is TRBJ1-3, the V gene TRBV6-5; the D gene is possibly TRBD1 (5 bases). The V end lost 7 bases, the J end lost 4 bases, and 14 bases lay between the germline ends. This CDR3 region has 14 residues. Germline V gene lookup returns CDR1 MNHEY and CDR2 SVGAGI. Here the CDR3 reads CASTVAGDGNTIYF. CDR3 DNA: TGTGCCAGCACCGTAGCGGGGGACGGAAACACCATATATTTT.

The V call is TRBV10-1, the J call TRBJ1-1; the match to TRBD1 covers 7 bases. CDR3 length equals 15 residues. The J segment lost 4 bases and the V segment lost 2 bases, leaving 7 bases of the junction unmatched. Germline V lookup: CDR1 WNHNN, CDR2 SYGVQD (reference sequence). CDR3 in DNA: TGCGCCAGCAGTGAGAGCCGGGACAGAGGCACTGAAGCTTTCTTT. Residues: CASSESRDRGTEAFF.

The chain is built from TRBV5-4 and TRBJ1-6; D might be TRBD1 (5 bases). With 2 bases removed from V and 9 bases from J, the gap between germline ends came to 12 bases. The germline CDR1 and CDR2 sequences are SGHNT and YYREEE (reference sequence). The CDR3 covers 14 residues. The CDR3 DNA is TGTGCCAGCAGCTTTGCCGGGGGGAGTTCACCCCTCCACTTT. Protein sequence: CASSFAGGSSPLHF.

The V gene is TRBV19, the J gene TRBJ1-1; 7 nucleotides align to TRBD1. Germline CDR1 and CDR2: LNHDA and SQIVND (reference sequence). The CDR3 loop spans 15 amino acids. Trimming at V came to 10 bases and at J to 0 bases, leaving 11 bases not matched to a gene. CDR3 protein: CATLPRDSMNTEAFF. In DNA, the CDR3 is TGTGCCACCCTGCCCCGGGACAGCATGAACACTGAAGCTTTCTTT. Full variable domain (remainder filled in from reference TRBV19 and TRBJ1-1): DGGITQSPKYLFRKEGQNVTLSCEQNLNHDAMYWYRQDPGQGLRLIYYSQIVNDFQKGDIAEGYSVSREKKESFPLTVTSAQKNPTAFYLCATLPRDSMNTEAFFGQGTRLTVV.

The chain carries TRBV5-5 and TRBJ2-7; D remains unclear. Trimming removed 9 bases at V and 0 bases at J, with 7 bases between. Germline V CDR1 and CDR2: SGHKS, YYEKEE (reference sequence). This CDR3 comprises 11 residues. DNA of the CDR3: TGTGCCACCGCTACCTCCTACGAGCAGTACTTC. Its translation: CATATSYEQYF.